This TCR beta chain was sequenced during a study of OX40 agonist ivuxolimab in advanced cancers. Study information: Mean age approximately 59 years, range about 23 to 80; about 81% male. Study-level points and caveats: CD4+ and CD8+ blood T cells expanded clonally by week 6 at 0.1 to 3.0 mg/kg.

In germline, CDR1 is LNHDA, CDR2 SQIVND (reference sequence). The CDR3 has 13 residues. Trimming took 2 bases from V and 1 from J, leaving 5 bases between them. On this clone: Its antigen is currently unknown.

The repertoire was sequenced with immunoSEQ multiplex PCR; TCRdb's copy has only in-frame clones and lacks some. The sample has around 18,000 clones, 55% to 80% seen once; the top ten hold about a quarter. The TCR sequence derives from an adult with an advanced solid tumor such as melanoma, head and neck, liver or kidney cancer. The chain couples TRBV19 to TRBJ1-1; no clear D. Sequenced material: CD4+ or CD8+ T cells sorted from blood, taken in a trial of the OX40 agonist ivuxolimab. The CDR3 DNA sequence: TGTGCCAGTAGTATAAAAAGGAACACTGAAGCTTTCTTT. This sequence encodes CASSIKRNTEAFF.